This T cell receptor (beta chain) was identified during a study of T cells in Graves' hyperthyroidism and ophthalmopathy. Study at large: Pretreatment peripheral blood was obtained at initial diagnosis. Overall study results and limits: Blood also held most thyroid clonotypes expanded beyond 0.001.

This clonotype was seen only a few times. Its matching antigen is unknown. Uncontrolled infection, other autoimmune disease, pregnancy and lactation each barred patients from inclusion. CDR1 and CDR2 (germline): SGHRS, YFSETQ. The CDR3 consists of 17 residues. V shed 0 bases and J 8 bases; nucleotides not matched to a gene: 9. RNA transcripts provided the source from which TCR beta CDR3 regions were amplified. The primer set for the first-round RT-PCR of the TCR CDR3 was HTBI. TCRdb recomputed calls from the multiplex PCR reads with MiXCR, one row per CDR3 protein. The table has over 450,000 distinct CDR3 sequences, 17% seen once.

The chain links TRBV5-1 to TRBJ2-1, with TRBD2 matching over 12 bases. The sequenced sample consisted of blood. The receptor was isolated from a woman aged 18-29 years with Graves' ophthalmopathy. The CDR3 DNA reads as TGCGCCAGCAGCTTGGAGTCTAGCGGGAGGGTTTATGATGAGCAGTTCTTC. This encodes CASSLESSGRVYDEQFF.